This T cell receptor (beta chain) derives from a study of neurological immune-mediated disorders. Study-level background: There were some 35 multiple sclerosis patients; approximately 30 were relapsing-remitting and 3 were secondary progressive.

This clonotype is categorized as medium-sized. The CDR3 consists of 10 residues. V was shortened by 8 bases and J by 5 bases, with 4 bases between the two germline ends. Per the germline V gene, CDR1 is MNHEY and CDR2 is SVGAGI. TCRdb independently ran MiXCR on the 5' RACE reads; one entry per CDR3 protein. The repertoire holds more than 8,000 distinct CDR3 sequences, with more than 20% as singletons. The sample consisted of CD8+ T cells from blood. This sequence joins TRBV6-5 and TRBJ2-1, with unresolved D. This sequence originates from a woman between 40 and 50 years old with multiple sclerosis. CDR3 coding DNA: TGTGCCAGCGGAGACAATGAGCAGTTCTTC. The encoded protein is CASGDNEQFF.